Each of the 9 T cell receptor beta chains below was sequenced from the same sample in a study of spatial heterogeneity in lung cancer. MiXCR, applied by TCRdb to the 5' RACE reads, yields one record per CDR3 protein. The sample lists approximately 21,000 distinct CDR3 sequences, 3.3% occurring once. Time point reported: sample taken at primary tumor resection. Whole RNA was taken from tumor, nontumor lung or frozen PBMC; it was then sequenced unsorted. The sample in question was PBMCs, obtained at surgery. Receptors originate from a female donor with early-stage non-small cell lung cancer.

This clonotype was seen repeatedly, ten times or more. This sequence joins TRBV9 and TRBJ2-1; 9 bases are a match to TRBD2. The CDR3 loop spans 15 amino acids. Trimming took 2 bases from V and 4 from J; bases not matched to a gene: 4. Germline V gene lookup returns CDR1 SGDLS and CDR2 YYNGEE. The DNA of the CDR3 is TGTGCCAGCAGCGTTAGCGGGAGTATTTACAATGAGCAGTTCTTC. This codes for CASSVSGSIYNEQFF.

This clonotype was recorded at least ten times. The V call is TRBV5-1, the J call TRBJ1-5; 10 bases are a match to TRBD1. Germline V gene lookup returns CDR1 SGHRS and CDR2 YFSETQ. V lost 0 bases and J lost 7; bases outside the gene matches: 7. The CDR3 spans 16 residues. The CDR3 region is CASSLGTGGRGQPQHF. The CDR3 DNA reads TGCGCCAGCAGCTTGGGGACAGGGGGAAGGGGACAGCCCCAGCATTTT. Variable domain in full (rest from reference TRBV5-1 and TRBJ1-5): KAGVTQTPRYLIKTRGQQVTLSCSPISGHRSVSWYQQTPGQGLQFLFEYFSETQRNKGNFPGRFSGRQFSNSRSEMNVSTLELGDSALYLCASSLGTGGRGQPQHFGDGTRLSIL.

This clonotype was recorded at least ten times. V usage is TRBV5-1 and J usage is TRBJ2-1; possibly TRBD2 for D (6 bases). The V end was cut by 1 base, the J end by 8 bases, with 16 bases between. The CDR3 loop spans 15 amino acids. Germline lookup yields CDR1 SGHRS and CDR2 YFSETQ. CDR3 sequence reads: CASSLYGGVLDEQFF. Here the CDR3 DNA reads TGCGCCAGCAGCTTGTATGGAGGGGTCCTTGATGAGCAGTTCTTC.

This clonotype showed up many times. The chain carries TRBV12-3 or TRBV12-4 and TRBJ1-5; D unresolved. This CDR3 spans 15 amino acids. V gave up 5 bases and J gave up 2 bases, with 13 bases separating them. The CDR3 bases are TGTGCCAGCAGTCCGGGCGCCACCGGCAATCAGCCCCAGCATTTT. Its translation is CASSPGATGNQPQHF.

In this sample, this clonotype turned up many times. The chain couples TRBV20-1 to TRBJ1-2; D is perhaps TRBD1 (5 bases). CDR3 size: 12 residues. V lost 6 bases, J lost 0 bases, and 8 bases lay in between. The germline gives CDR1 DFQATT, CDR2 SNEGSKA (reference sequence). CDR3 nucleotides: TGCAGTGCCGGGACGTCTAACTATGGCTACACCTTC. Translating it yields CSAGTSNYGYTF.

This clonotype was picked up many times. The J gene is TRBJ2-5, the V gene TRBV21-1. TRBV21-1 is tagged as a pseudogene. This CDR3 is built from 16 residues. For the CDR3, the DNA is TGTGCCAGCAGCAAGGCGGGAGACCAAAACCAAGAGACCCAGTACTTC. This codes for CASSKAGDQNQETQYF.

This clonotype was observed many times. V gene TRBV7-9 combines with J gene TRBJ2-5, with TRBD2 matching over 8 bases. Germline loops: CDR1 SEHNR, CDR2 FQNEAQ (reference sequence). The V gene end was trimmed by 2 bases and the J gene end by 4 bases; junction bases not matched to a gene: 9. This CDR3 is 16 amino acids long. The CDR3, as DNA: TGTGCCAGCAGCTTACTTGAAGCGGGAGTGCGAGAGACCCAGTACTTC. It yields the protein CASSLLEAGVRETQYF.

This clonotype was counted many times. The gene calls are TRBV5-6 and TRBJ2-1; D uncertain. Looked up from germline, CDR1 is SGHDT and CDR2 is YYEEEE. Trimming left V 4 bases short and J 6 bases short, with 8 bases between. This CDR3 has 12 residues. The CDR3 spells CASSRLVNEQFF. In DNA, the CDR3 is TGTGCCAGCAGCAGACTCGTCAATGAGCAGTTCTTC.

Ten or more counts support this clonotype. V usage is TRBV27 and J usage is TRBJ2-7; no definite D call. V dropped 3 bases and J dropped 0 bases, with 6 bases sitting between them. CDR3 length equals 13 residues. CDR1 and CDR2 (germline): MNHEY, SMNVEV (reference sequence). CDR3 DNA sequence: TGTGCCAGCAGTTTCAGGAGCTCCTACGAGCAGTACTTC. Protein product: CASSFRSSYEQYF.